This T cell receptor beta chain was documented in a study of neurological immune-mediated disorders. The sample's time point: longitudinal time-point 3. TCRdb re-called the 5' RACE reads with MiXCR, one entry per CDR3 protein. The sample lists some 80,000 distinct CDR3 sequences; about 4.3% were seen once. The CDR3 is 14 residues long. Germline values: CDR1 SGHAT, CDR2 FQDESV (reference sequence). J lost 3 bases, V lost 5 bases, and 6 bases had no gene match. This clonotype was recorded at least ten times. The gene calls are TRBV11-1 and TRBJ1-1, with 7 bases aligning to TRBD1. The clonotype was recovered from a woman aged 60-75 years with multiple sclerosis. The sequencing sample was made of PBMCs. The CDR3 sequence: CASSLEQGYTEAFF. The CDR3 nucleotides are TGTGCCAGCAGCCTCGAACAGGGGTACACTGAAGCTTTCTTT.